Following are 2 T cell receptor beta chains from one sample sequenced in a study of siplizumab effects on memory and regulatory T cells. Using immunoSEQ multiplex PCR, the repertoire was profiled, and TCRdb retains in-frame clones only, with some absent. This sample has about 120,000 clones; 80% to 95% occur once, and the top ten carry about 0.16%. Input material: non-Treg CD4+ T cells sorted from blood. The receptors were sampled from a human donor in good health.

This chain uses TRBV25-1 with TRBJ2-7; perhaps TRBD1 as D (5 bases). Trimming cost V 6 bases and J 2 bases, with 8 bases left between them. The CDR3 is 12 amino acids. CDR1 is MGHDK and CDR2 is SYGVNS in the germline V gene. The CDR3 region is CASRKDTYEQYF. The CDR3 nucleotides read TGTGCCAGCAGGAAGGACACCTACGAGCAGTACTTC.

V usage is TRBV6-5 and J usage is TRBJ2-1, with 7 nucleotides matching TRBD2. The junction had 6 bases not matched to a gene; V was cut back by 6 bases and J by 7 bases. Germline values: CDR1 MNHEY, CDR2 SVGAGI. The CDR3 covers 13 residues. CDR3 protein: CASRGGVRNEQFF. DNA of the CDR3: TGTGCCAGCAGGGGGGGGGTGAGGAATGAGCAGTTCTTC.